A selection of T cell receptor beta chains follows, all from one sample in a study of blood T cell repertoires in COVID-19. Produced via immunoSEQ multiplex PCR; TCRdb's table is partial and in-frame only. The data contain a few hundred thousand clones, 80% to 90% of them singletons. Sequencing used PBMCs or T cells enriched from blood (not recorded which). The receptor source for this set is a man aged 18 to 30 who had recovered from COVID-19. Each CDR3 is given with its conserved first and last residue. A D gene is named only where the DNA matches it firmly. Size is stated for part of the rows, as once, few or many counts, or as a class when the clone is expanded.

V,D,size,J,CDR3,DNA
TRBV19,TRBD1,-,TRBJ1-4,CASSAGQSFNEKLFF,TGTGCCAGTAGCGCGGGACAGTCTTTTAATGAAAAACTGTTTTTT
TRBV6-5,-,-,TRBJ2-7,CASSSQTGTEQYF,TGTGCCAGCAGTTCGCAAACCGGGACAGAGCAGTACTTC
TRBV24-1,-,once,TRBJ1-2,CATPTGYGYTF,TGTGCCACCCCCACAGGGTATGGCTACACCTTC
TRBV7-3,TRBD2,-,TRBJ2-3,CASSLYSGGTDTQYF,TGTGCCAGCAGCTTATACAGCGGGGGCACAGATACGCAGTATTTT
TRBV6-6,TRBD1,-,TRBJ2-7,CASSRDRGRYEQYF,TGTGCCAGCAGTCGGGACAGGGGGCGTTACGAGCAGTACTTC
TRBV25-1,TRBD1,-,TRBJ2-7,CASRKGQVFSEQYF,TGTGCCAGCAGAAAAGGACAGGTCTTTTCCGAGCAGTACTTC
TRBV27,TRBD1,-,TRBJ1-5,CASTRTGGNQPQHF,TGTGCCAGCACCCGGACAGGGGGCAATCAGCCCCAGCATTTT
TRBV5-1,TRBD1,once,TRBJ1-5,CASSLDGQGKPQHF,TGCGCCAGCAGCTTGGATGGACAGGGGAAGCCCCAGCATTTT
TRBV14,-,-,TRBJ2-7,CASSQWPFYEQYF,TGTGCCAGCAGCCAATGGCCATTCTACGAGCAGTACTTC
TRBV7-9,TRBD1,-,TRBJ1-3,CASVYRGVGNTIYF,TGTGCCAGCGTATACAGGGGTGTTGGAAACACCATATATTTT
TRBV7-2,-,-,TRBJ2-1,CASSLAGGTYNEQFF,TGTGCCAGCAGCTTAGCTGGCGGGACCTACAATGAGCAGTTCTTC
TRBV19,-,-,TRBJ1-1,CASSSSGVTEAFF,TGTGCCAGTAGTAGCTCAGGGGTCACTGAAGCTTTCTTT
TRBV7-9,-,-,TRBJ2-7,CASSFEEYEQYF,TGTGCCAGCAGCTTCGAGGAGTACGAGCAGTACTTC
TRBV5-5,TRBD1,-,TRBJ1-1,CASSLHGGQGATEAFF,TGTGCCAGCAGCTTGCATGGTGGACAGGGGGCCACTGAAGCTTTCTTT
TRBV5-3,TRBD1,-,TRBJ1-5,CARGQGLGQPQHF,TGTGCCAGAGGACAGGGTTTGGGTCAGCCCCAGCATTTT
TRBV9,-,-,TRBJ1-2,CASSVFTGTYGYTF,TGTGCCAGCAGCGTCTTTACAGGGACCTATGGCTACACCTTC
TRBV6-5,TRBD1,-,TRBJ1-2,CASSPDRDGDYGYTF,TGTGCCAGCAGTCCCGACAGGGACGGGGACTATGGCTACACCTTC
TRBV7-3,TRBD2,-,TRBJ2-1,CASTYTGGLGDNEQFF,TGTGCCAGCACCTACACGGGGGGGCTAGGTGACAATGAGCAGTTCTTC
TRBV6-2/TRBV6-3,-,-,TRBJ1-2,CASSYTASAGEGGYTF,TGTGCCAGCAGTTACACCGCTTCCGCAGGGGAGGGTGGCTACACCTTC
TRBV2,-,once,TRBJ2-4,CASLTLAKNIQYF,TGTGCCAGCTTGACTCTAGCCAAAAACATTCAGTACTTC
TRBV6-5,TRBD2,-,TRBJ2-7,CASGWTSGRYEQYF,TGTGCCAGCGGCTGGACTAGCGGGAGGTACGAGCAGTACTTC
TRBV9,-,-,TRBJ2-1,CASSPRGDTSYNEQFF,TGTGCCAGCAGCCCCCGGGGGGACACCTCCTACAATGAGCAGTTCTTC
TRBV6-5,TRBD1,-,TRBJ2-5,CASSTTGAETQYF,TGTGCCAGCAGTACGACAGGGGCGGAGACCCAGTACTTC
TRBV7-3,-,few,TRBJ1-2,CASSPAGGGNYGYTF,TGTGCCAGCAGCCCGGCGGGGGGAGGGAACTATGGCTACACCTTC
TRBV28,-,-,TRBJ1-1,CASIPGQIGIPEAFF,TGTGCCAGCATCCCGGGACAAATCGGGATCCCTGAAGCTTTCTTT
TRBV4-1,-,-,TRBJ2-5,CASSPTVSRGETQYF,TGCGCCAGCAGCCCCACCGTGTCCCGGGGGGAGACCCAGTACTTC
TRBV28,TRBD1,-,TRBJ1-1,CASNTGGMIAFF,TGTGCCAGCAACACAGGGGGGATGATTGCTTTCTTT
TRBV27,TRBD1,-,TRBJ1-5,CASSLSYGQGRQPQHF,TGTGCCAGCAGTTTATCGTACGGACAGGGGCGTCAGCCCCAGCATTTT
TRBV28,-,-,TRBJ1-5,CASNQREPQHF,TGTGCCAGCAACCAGCGGGAGCCCCAGCATTTT
TRBV30,-,-,TRBJ2-7,CAWSVPPGYEQYF,TGTGCCTGGAGTGTACCCCCGGGCTACGAGCAGTACTTC
TRBV19,-,-,TRBJ1-1,CASSRVRNTEAFF,TGTGCCAGTAGTCGGGTCCGGAACACTGAAGCTTTCTTT
TRBV5-6,TRBD2,few,TRBJ2-4,CASSSRLAPKNIQYF,TGTGCCAGCAGCTCCCGACTAGCCCCCAAAAACATTCAGTACTTC
TRBV3-1/TRBV3-2,TRBD2,-,TRBJ2-7,CASSPGTSIYEQYF,TGTGCCAGCAGCCCGGGGACTAGCATCTACGAGCAGTACTTC
TRBV7-3,-,-,TRBJ1-3,CASSPAGNTIYF,TGTGCCAGCAGCCCGGCTGGAAACACCATATATTTT
TRBV11-3,TRBD1,-,TRBJ2-3,CASSLGGDRAVDTQYF,TGTGCCAGCAGCTTAGGAGGGGACAGGGCGGTAGATACGCAGTATTTT
TRBV28,-,-,TRBJ1-2,CASSLKIGVGDYGYTF,TGTGCCAGCAGTTTAAAAATAGGGGTAGGGGACTATGGCTACACCTTC
TRBV19,-,-,TRBJ1-2,CASSSSSLYYGYTF,TGTGCCAGTAGTTCCTCCTCTCTGTACTATGGCTACACCTTC
TRBV29-1,TRBD1,-,TRBJ2-5,CSVEQGAEETQYF,TGCAGCGTTGAGCAGGGGGCAGAAGAGACCCAGTACTTC
TRBV2,-,-,TRBJ1-6,CASSEALRSPLHF,TGTGCCAGCAGTGAAGCGCTGAGATCACCCCTCCACTTT
TRBV19,-,-,TRBJ2-4,CASSRDSNIQYF,TGTGCCAGTAGCCGGGACTCGAACATTCAGTACTTC
TRBV19,-,-,TRBJ1-2,CASNGAGDFHGYTF,TGTGCCAGTAACGGGGCAGGGGATTTTCATGGCTACACCTTC
TRBV7-2,TRBD1,few,TRBJ1-1,CASSWDRDTEAFF,TGTGCCAGCAGCTGGGACAGGGACACTGAAGCTTTCTTT
TRBV27,TRBD1,-,TRBJ1-2,CASSYRTGGNYGYTF,TGTGCCAGCAGTTATAGGACAGGGGGTAACTATGGCTACACCTTC
TRBV7-9,-,-,TRBJ2-5,CASSPDRKETQYF,TGTGCCAGCAGTCCGGACAGAAAAGAGACCCAGTACTTC
TRBV5-6,-,-,TRBJ2-3,CASSLERLTYHTQYF,TGTGCCAGCAGCTTGGAGCGACTCACTTACCATACGCAGTATTTT
TRBV6-5,-,-,TRBJ1-4,CARGGVTNEKLFF,TGTGCCCGTGGGGGGGTGACTAATGAAAAACTGTTTTTT
TRBV4-1,TRBD2,-,TRBJ2-3,CASSQGLGAADTQYF,TGCGCCAGCAGCCAGGGACTAGGGGCCGCAGATACGCAGTATTTT
TRBV7-8,TRBD1,-,TRBJ1-2,CASSLYRGDGYTF,TGTGCCAGCAGCTTGTACAGGGGCGATGGCTACACCTTC
TRBV12-3/TRBV12-4,TRBD1,-,TRBJ1-2,CASSPDRGGYTF,TGTGCCAGCAGTCCCGACAGGGGCGGCTACACCTTC
TRBV3-1/TRBV3-2,-,-,TRBJ2-1,CASSQGIGLATNEQFF,TGTGCCAGCAGCCAAGGTATCGGACTGGCCACAAATGAGCAGTTCTTC
TRBV6-5,TRBD1,few,TRBJ2-1,CASSSAQGAYNEQFF,TGTGCCAGCAGTTCCGCCCAGGGGGCCTACAATGAGCAGTTCTTC
TRBV4-1,-,-,TRBJ2-1,CASSQVIYNEQFF,TGCGCCAGCAGCCAAGTAATTTACAATGAGCAGTTCTTC
TRBV10-3,TRBD1,once,TRBJ1-2,CAISAPGQGAPYRGYTF,TGTGCCATCAGTGCCCCGGGACAGGGGGCACCCTATCGGGGCTACACCTTC